The rows below give T cell receptor beta chains drawn from one sample of a study of shared clonotypes between healthy human individuals. TCRdb's table, derived via immunoSEQ multiplex PCR, lists solely in-frame clones and lacks some. The data contain about 510,000 clones, about four fifths of them singletons. The specimen was PBMCs. The source of these receptors is a woman aged 40 to 49 in good health. Some clones in this sample may be carry-over from other donors' samples. The CDR3 runs from the conserved cysteine through the conserved F or W. A D gene is named only where the DNA matches it firmly. A row's size may be missing; if present it is once, few, many or a size class.

TRBJ2-3 | NA | TRBV18 | many | TGTGCCAGCTCACTAGGGGTGGCTAGCACAGATACGCAGTATTTT | CASSLGVASTDTQYF
TRBJ2-3 | TRBD1 | TRBV6-1 | NA | TGTGCCGCCCGGGACAGGGGGCCAGATACGCAGTATTTT | CAARDRGPDTQYF
TRBJ2-3 | NA | TRBV7-8 | NA | TGTGCCAGCAGCTTCATGATTCGGGCGTACACAGATACGCAGTATTTT | CASSFMIRAYTDTQYF
TRBJ1-5 | NA | TRBV30 | NA | TGTGCCTGGAGTTTCCCTAATCAGCCCCAGCATTTT | CAWSFPNQPQHF
TRBJ2-1 | TRBD1 | TRBV5-5 | NA | TGTGCCAGCACCGCACCATCCGGGACAGGAGAATACAATGAGCAGTTCTTC | CASTAPSGTGEYNEQFF
TRBJ1-3 | NA | TRBV5-5 | NA | TGTGCCAGCAGGGCCGGGACGAACTCTGGAAACACCATATATTTT | CASRAGTNSGNTIYF
TRBJ2-3 | TRBD2 | TRBV5-4 | NA | TGTGCCAGCAGCCCAGGACTAGCTGACACGCAGTATTTT | CASSPGLADTQYF
TRBJ2-4 | NA | TRBV19 | NA | TGTGCCAGTAGAACAGTTCCCAAAAACATTCAGTACTTC | CASRTVPKNIQYF
TRBJ2-7 | NA | TRBV5-4 | NA | TGTGCCAGCAGCTTGACAGGGACCGCAACCTACGAGCAGTACTTC | CASSLTGTATYEQYF
TRBJ2-5 | NA | TRBV25-1 | NA | TGTGCCAGCAGTGAGGCCTCCCAAGAGACCCAGTACTTC | CASSEASQETQYF
TRBJ2-7 | TRBD2 | TRBV5-1 | NA | TGCGCCAGCAGCCTCCATCCGGGACTAGAATACGAGCAGTACTTC | CASSLHPGLEYEQYF
TRBJ1-4 | NA | TRBV5-5 | NA | TGTGCCAGCAGCATCGGACGGGGAGAAAAACTGTTTTTT | CASSIGRGEKLFF
TRBJ2-2 | NA | TRBV2 | once | TGTGCCAGCGGTTCTAGGGCCGGGGAGCTGTTTTTT | CASGSRAGELFF
TRBJ2-7 | NA | TRBV4-1 | NA | TGCGCCAGCAGCCCCCGGGACACTCACTACGAGCAGTACTTC | CASSPRDTHYEQYF
TRBJ2-7 | TRBD1 | TRBV18 | NA | TGTGCCAGCTCCCCTGGGACAGACTACGAGCAGTACTTC | CASSPGTDYEQYF
TRBJ2-4 | TRBD2 | TRBV7-2 | NA | TGTGCCAGCAGCCCAACTAGGGGAGGGGACATTCAGTACTTC | CASSPTRGGDIQYF
TRBJ1-2 | TRBD1 | TRBV6-5 | NA | TGTGCCAGCAGTCGGACAGGGGATGGTGGCTACACCTTC | CASSRTGDGGYTF
TRBJ2-7 | NA | TRBV5-4 | NA | TGTGCCGCGCAGAGAGGGGTCGGCTCCTACGAGCAGTACTTC | CAAQRGVGSYEQYF
TRBJ1-5 | TRBD1 | TRBV5-5 | few | TGTGCCAGCAGCTTCGGACAGGGGAATCAGCCCCAGCATTTT | CASSFGQGNQPQHF
TRBJ2-7 | NA | TRBV28 | NA | TGTGCCAGCAGTTTAAGGCAGTACTCCTACGAGCAGTACTTC | CASSLRQYSYEQYF
TRBJ1-4 | TRBD1 | TRBV2 | NA | TGTGCCAGCAGTGAATGGACAGGGATAAATGAAAAACTGTTTTTT | CASSEWTGINEKLFF
TRBJ1-2 | NA | TRBV5-6 | NA | TGTGCCAGCAGCTTGGACGACAATTCGGGGAATGGCTACACCTTC | CASSLDDNSGNGYTF
TRBJ2-5 | TRBD2 | TRBV18 | NA | TGTGCCAGCTCACCGCGGACTAGCGGGGGAGAGACCCAGTACTTC | CASSPRTSGGETQYF
TRBJ2-1 | NA | TRBV7-2 | NA | TGTGCCAGCACCCCTGGGTTGGGTACTGAGCAGTTCTTC | CASTPGLGTEQFF
TRBJ2-4 | NA | TRBV19 | once | TGTGCCAGTAGTATAGATCCGGGACTCTTTGTGGGACAAAACATTCAGTACTTC | CASSIDPGLFVGQNIQYF
TRBJ2-1 | NA | TRBV20-1 | NA | TGCAGTGCTAGAATACCCCTGTTTGAGTTCTTC | CSARIPLFEFF
TRBJ1-2 | TRBD1 | TRBV7-2 | few | TGTGCCAGCAGCCCAGGGGGAGATGGCTACACCTTC | CASSPGGDGYTF
TRBJ1-1 | NA | TRBV28 | few | TGTGCCAGCAGTGACCTCCACTTCGGACAATCCACTGAAGCTTTCTTT | CASSDLHFGQSTEAFF
TRBJ2-1 | TRBD2 | TRBV30 | NA | TGTGCCTGGAGGAGGACTAGCGGGAGCTATGAGCAGTTCTTC | CAWRRTSGSYEQFF
TRBJ1-3 | NA | TRBV2 | NA | TGTGCCAGCAGTGAGGCTTGGGAGGGACACACCATATATTTT | CASSEAWEGHTIYF
TRBJ2-7 | NA | TRBV6-1 | NA | TGTGCCAGCAGTGACGTCTACGAGCAGTACTTC | CASSDVYEQYF
TRBJ2-1 | TRBD2 | TRBV7-2 | NA | TGTGCCAGCAGCTTACGCGGGAGGTCGAGAAATGAGCAGTTCTTC | CASSLRGRSRNEQFF
TRBJ2-3 | NA | TRBV6-5 | NA | TGTGCCAGCAGTTCCGGACTCGGCACAGATACGCAGTATTTT | CASSSGLGTDTQYF
TRBJ2-7 | TRBD2 | TRBV19 | NA | TGTGCCAGTAGTATTCGTGGGGCGGGAGGCTACGAGCAGTACTTC | CASSIRGAGGYEQYF
TRBJ2-7 | NA | TRBV4-1 | NA | TGCGCCAGCAGCTACAGGGGGAGTAGCGGGACCTACGAGCAGTACTTC | CASSYRGSSGTYEQYF
TRBJ2-7 | NA | TRBV9 | NA | TGTGCCAGCAGCGTAGGCCAGGGTAACTACGAGCAGTACTTC | CASSVGQGNYEQYF
TRBJ1-2 | TRBD1 | TRBV7-8 | NA | TGTGCCAGCAGCTTAGGGCAGGGGGCGGGCTATGGCTACACCTTC | CASSLGQGAGYGYTF
TRBJ2-1 | NA | TRBV10-1 | NA | TGCGCCAGCAGCTCACAGAGGGACGGTGAGCAGTTCTTC | CASSSQRDGEQFF
TRBJ2-3 | TRBD1 | TRBV7-2 | NA | TGTGCCAGCAGCCCCGGACAGGGTGGCACAGATACGCAGTATTTT | CASSPGQGGTDTQYF
TRBJ2-3 | NA | TRBV7-3 | few | TGTGCCAGCAGCTTAACTGGTAGCGGAGGCACAGATACGCAGTATTTT | CASSLTGSGGTDTQYF
TRBJ2-3 | NA | TRBV6-5 | NA | TGTGCCACTACCGACAGCACAGATACGCAGTATTTT | CATTDSTDTQYF
TRBJ2-7 | TRBD2 | TRBV7-9 | few | TGTGCCAGCAGCTCAGGGACTAGCCCCCACGAGCAGTACTTC | CASSSGTSPHEQYF
TRBJ2-1 | NA | TRBV7-2 | NA | TGTGCCAGCAGCTTAGCGCCCGGGTGGAATGAGCAGTTCTTC | CASSLAPGWNEQFF
TRBJ2-6 | TRBD2 | TRBV5-1 | NA | TGCGCCAGCAGCACGACTAGCGGGAGTTATGGGGCCAACGTCCTGACTTTC | CASSTTSGSYGANVLTF
TRBJ2-3 | TRBD2 | TRBV13 | few | TGTGCCAGCAGCTCGGGGGGACTAGCGAACCGCACAGATACGCAGTATTTT | CASSSGGLANRTDTQYF
TRBJ1-6 | NA | TRBV5-1 | many | TGCGCCAGCAGCTTGGCCGGGTATTCACCCCTCCACTTT | CASSLAGYSPLHF
TRBJ2-5 | TRBD1 | TRBV5-1 | NA | TGCGCCAGCAGCTGGACAGGGGGTCCAGAGACCCAGTACTTC | CASSWTGGPETQYF
TRBJ2-7 | TRBD2 | TRBV6-1 | once | TGTGCCAGCAGTGAAATGGGGCTAGCGGCCTCCTACGAGCAGTACTTC | CASSEMGLAASYEQYF
TRBJ2-1 | NA | TRBV5-5 | NA | TGTGCCAGCAGCTCCTTAGTGAGCTCCTACAATGAGCAGTTCTTC | CASSSLVSSYNEQFF
TRBJ2-7 | NA | TRBV7-9 | NA | TGTGCCAGCAGCTACAGCTTATACGAGCAGTACTTC | CASSYSLYEQYF
TRBJ2-1 | TRBD2 | TRBV11-3 | NA | TGTGCCAGCAGCTCCCACCCCACTAGCGGGACATACAATGAGCAGTTCTTC | CASSSHPTSGTYNEQFF
TRBJ1-1 | TRBD1 | TRBV29-1 | few | TGCAGCGTTCGGGCAGGGGGCCGGACTGAAGCTTTCTTT | CSVRAGGRTEAFF
TRBJ2-5 | TRBD2 | TRBV7-9 | NA | TGTGCCAGCAGCGGACTAGCGGGAGGTAGGGTAGAGACCCAGTACTTC | CASSGLAGGRVETQYF
TRBJ2-1 | TRBD2 | TRBV11-3 | NA | TGTGCCAGCAGCTTGGTGTCAGCGGGAGGTGAGCAGTTCTTC | CASSLVSAGGEQFF
TRBJ2-5 | NA | TRBV29-1 | few | TGCAGCGTGGGCGCGGGAGAGACCCAGTACTTC | CSVGAGETQYF